This TCR beta chain was sequenced during a study of blood T cells in healthy people across ages. Alongside a J-beta primer mix, a sample-barcoded 5' primer served in a second PCR lasting about 7 to 11 cycles. TCRdb called the 5' RACE reads again in MiXCR, with one record for every CDR3 protein. The sample records approximately 780,000 distinct CDR3 sequences, about 26% being singletons. CDR3 length: 16 amino acids. The V and J ends lost 6 bases and 5 bases respectively, with 21 bases between them. The germline gives CDR1 WSHSY, CDR2 SAAADI. In regard to this clonotype: Its antigen is still unknown.

General study points: Across the age range, TCR beta diversity per million T cells fell in a roughly linear way.

The same sample was also studied in work on T cells of mothers and their children.

The J gene is TRBJ2-3, the V gene TRBV10-2; the D gene is possibly TRBD2 (6 bases). This receptor was identified in a boy younger than 18 in good health. The sample taken for sequencing was blood. The CDR3 sequence: CASSDWAGSVRDTQYF. The CDR3 bases are TGCGCCAGCAGCGACTGGGCGGGGTCAGTAAGAGATACGCAGTATTTT.